The 5 T cell receptor beta chains below come from one sample, sequenced in a study of blood T cell repertoires in COVID-19. Here immunoSEQ multiplex PCR was the method, and the copy in TCRdb shows in-frame clones only, minus some. The sample consists of about 230,000 clones, under 85% of them appearing once. Sample: PBMCs or T cells enriched from blood (not recorded which). These receptors were taken from a man between 60 and 70 years old who had recovered from COVID-19.

The chain couples TRBV12-3 or TRBV12-4 to TRBJ1-6; 7 nucleotides line up with TRBD1. V dropped 6 bases and J dropped 11; count of bases not matched to a gene: 7. The CDR3 contains 13 residues. CDR3 in amino acids: CASRQGGEAPLHF. As DNA, the CDR3 is TGTGCCAGCAGACAAGGGGGCGAAGCACCCCTCCACTTT.

The gene calls are TRBV4-2 and TRBJ1-5; D call uncertain. Trimming removed 0 bases at V and 6 bases at J, with 9 bases between. The CDR3 runs 14 residues. Germline values: CDR1 LGHNA, CDR2 YNFKEQ. This chain's CDR3 is CASSQDVGTQPQHF. CDR3 coding DNA: TGTGCCAGCAGCCAAGATGTGGGCACTCAGCCCCAGCATTTT.

This clone was detected only a few times. V is TRBV5-1 and J is TRBJ1-2; a possible D gene is TRBD1 (5 bases). Trimming removed 0 bases at V and 6 bases at J, with 9 bases between. The CDR3 has 13 residues. The V gene's germline CDR1 is SGHRS and CDR2 YFSETQ. In nucleotides, the CDR3 is TGCGCCAGCAGCTTGGACAGGCCGGATGGCTACACCTTC. As protein: CASSLDRPDGYTF. Together with reference TRBV5-1 and TRBJ1-2, the CDR3 gives the full variable domain: KAGVTQTPRYLIKTRGQQVTLSCSPISGHRSVSWYQQTPGQGLQFLFEYFSETQRNKGNFPGRFSGRQFSNSRSEMNVSTLELGDSALYLCASSLDRPDGYTFGSGTRLTVV.

The chain carries TRBV6-2 or TRBV6-3 and TRBJ2-3; TRBD2 aligns across 8 bases. The CDR3 spans 19 residues. Germline V gene sequence: CDR1 MNHEY, CDR2 SVGEGT. With 4 bases clipped from V and 0 bases from J, the junction kept 15 bases outside the gene matches. The CDR3 here is CASSSRGGRTTYSTDTQYF. The CDR3 DNA reads as TGTGCCAGCAGTTCTCGGGGGGGCAGAACTACATACAGCACAGATACGCAGTATTTT.

CDR3 sequence: CASSIGTAAYGYTF. The CDR3 DNA sequence: TGTGCCAGTAGTATAGGGACAGCGGCCTATGGCTACACCTTC. V is TRBV19 and J is TRBJ1-2, with D possibly TRBD1 on 6 matching bases. The CDR3 contains 14 residues. The V gene lost 1 base and the J gene lost 4 bases, with 10 bases spanning the gap. CDR1 and CDR2 (germline): LNHDA, SQIVND (reference sequence).